The 23 T cell receptor beta chains reported below all come from one sample, sequenced in a study of shared clonotypes between healthy human individuals. This table comes from immunoSEQ multiplex PCR, and its TCRdb copy is limited to in-frame clones, with some not included. Of some 2,000,000 clones listed, approximately 94% are singletons. The naive CD8 fraction comprised CD45RO-negative cells positively selected for CCR7 and excluded terminally differentiated effector memory CD45RA+ cells. Sequencing was performed on naive CD8+ T cells sorted from blood. The receptors come from a man aged 18 to 30 in good health.

This clone has a single count. The chain is built from TRBV6-5 and TRBJ1-5; no clear D. V dropped 4 bases and J dropped 1 base, with 5 bases sitting between them. This CDR3 region has 13 residues. CDR1 and CDR2 (germline): MNHEY, SVGAGI. CDR3: CASSSESNQPQHF. DNA of the CDR3: TGTGCCAGCAGTTCGGAGAGCAATCAGCCCCAGCATTTT.

This chain's CDR3 is CASSEIENTSTDTQYF. CDR3 DNA sequence: TGTGCCAGCAGTGAAATAGAGAATACTAGCACAGATACGCAGTATTTT. V gene TRBV2 combines with J gene TRBJ2-3; no clear D gene. The germline V gene has CDR1 SNHLY and CDR2 FYNNEI. Trimming stripped 2 bases from V and 0 bases from J, with 12 bases between. This CDR3 has 16 amino acids.

The J gene is TRBJ2-4, the V gene TRBV5-4; D is ambiguous. The CDR3 runs 15 residues. Per the germline V gene, CDR1 is SGHNT and CDR2 is YYREEE (reference sequence). Deletions cut 0 bases from V and 0 bases from J, with 7 bases between. The CDR3 DNA follows: TGTGCCAGCAGCTTGGCACAGCAAGCCAAAAACATTCAGTACTTC. It codes for CASSLAQQAKNIQYF.

V usage is TRBV28 and J usage is TRBJ1-6, with TRBD1 identical over 10 bases. The CDR3 has 17 residues. V trimming: 5 bases; J trimming: 10 bases; junction bases outside the gene matches: 14. The germline gives CDR1 MDHEN, CDR2 SYDVKM. This CDR3 is CASSPEAGTGEGSPLHF. CDR3 DNA: TGTGCCAGCAGTCCCGAAGCCGGGACAGGGGAGGGGTCACCCCTCCACTTT.

This clone was seen only once. This chain uses TRBV27 with TRBJ1-4; D gene unclear. CDR1 MNHEY and CDR2 SMNVEV come from the germline V gene (reference sequence). Between the trimmed V and J ends, which lost 6 bases and 8 bases, there was a span of 13 bases. This CDR3 spans 13 amino acids. CDR3 residues: CASRLAGGEKLFF. The CDR3 nucleotides read TGTGCCAGCAGATTGGCAGGAGGGGAAAAACTGTTTTTT.

The chain couples TRBV27 to TRBJ1-5; D call uncertain. The germline V and J ends were trimmed by 1 base and 10 bases, with 11 bases remaining between them. In germline, CDR1 is MNHEY, CDR2 SMNVEV (reference sequence). This CDR3 spans 13 amino acids. The CDR3 DNA follows: TGTGCCAGCAGTTTATTGGACGGTGAACCCCAGCATTTT. This encodes CASSLLDGEPQHF.

J is TRBJ2-3 and V is TRBV19; 9 bases map to TRBD2. The V segment lost 1 base and the J segment 5 bases; nucleotides outside the gene matches: 4. Germline V gives CDR1 LNHDA, CDR2 SQIVND (reference sequence). This CDR3 contains 15 residues. Here the CDR3 reads CASSIGGGALDTQYF. The CDR3 coding sequence is TGTGCCAGTAGTATAGGCGGGGGGGCCTTAGATACGCAGTATTTT.

The table lists this clone with a count of one. This chain uses TRBV5-4 with TRBJ2-3; 7 bases align to TRBD2. The ends lost 4 bases at V and 2 bases at J; junction bases unmatched: 10. Germline values: CDR1 SGHNT, CDR2 YYREEE (reference sequence). The CDR3 runs to 16 residues. The CDR3 DNA sequence: TGTGCCAGCAGCCCCACTCTGCGGGGGTACACAGATACGCAGTATTTT. This encodes CASSPTLRGYTDTQYF.

The chain is built from TRBV27 and TRBJ2-1; tentatively, D is TRBD2 (6 bases). V lost 5 bases and J lost 7, with 12 bases in between. The CDR3 runs to 13 residues. Germline V lookup: CDR1 MNHEY, CDR2 SMNVEV (reference sequence). The CDR3 region is CASSLDYGNEQFF. CDR3 nucleotides: TGTGCCAGCAGTCTGGACTATGGGAATGAGCAGTTCTTC.

V gene TRBV6-5 combines with J gene TRBJ2-1; TRBD2 matches 9 bases. The germline V gene encodes CDR1 MNHEY and CDR2 SVGAGI. With 6 bases clipped from V and 5 bases from J, the junction kept 2 bases outside the gene matches. The CDR3 sequence is 13 residues long. CDR3 amino acids: CASSAGGDNEQFF. The DNA of the CDR3 is TGTGCCAGCAGCGCGGGAGGGGACAATGAGCAGTTCTTC.

The V and J genes are TRBV29-1 and TRBJ2-7; 8 positions match TRBD1. This CDR3 is 12 amino acids long. The V gene's germline CDR1 is SQVTM and CDR2 ANQGSEA. J gave up 5 bases and V 6 bases, and 6 bases lay outside the gene matches. In nucleotides, the CDR3 is TGCAGCGTAGGCAGGGGGCCCGACGAGCAGTACTTC. This encodes CSVGRGPDEQYF.

This chain uses TRBV9 with TRBJ2-1; 9 bases match TRBD2. Germline-derived CDR1 and CDR2 are SGDLS and YYNGEE. The CDR3 has 15 amino acids. With V trimmed by 0 bases and J by 7 bases, 5 bases remained unmatched. This CDR3 is CASSVGGTSPNEQFF. The CDR3 nucleotides are TGTGCCAGCAGCGTAGGGGGGACTAGCCCGAATGAGCAGTTCTTC.

The V call is TRBV7-9, the J call TRBJ2-5, with D hard to call. The CDR3 totals 16 residues. Germline V gene data show CDR1 as SEHNR and CDR2 as FQNEAQ (reference sequence). The germline V and J ends were trimmed by 0 bases and 0 bases, with 11 bases remaining between them. Here the CDR3 reads CASSLASSVYQETQYF. In DNA form, the CDR3 reads TGTGCCAGCAGCTTAGCGTCGTCAGTTTACCAAGAGACCCAGTACTTC.

This clone was recorded once. The rearrangement joins TRBV4-1 to TRBJ2-7; D may match TRBD1 or TRBD2 (5 bases each). Trimming cost V 1 base and J 1 base, with 14 bases left between them. The germline V gene encodes CDR1 MGHRA and CDR2 YSYEKL. The CDR3 is 16 residues long. The chain's CDR3 is CASSQARDGKSYEQYF. In nucleotides, the CDR3 is TGCGCCAGCAGCCAAGCCCGGGACGGCAAATCCTACGAGCAGTACTTC.

The chain employs TRBV11-2 and TRBJ2-1; TRBD2 aligns across 7 bases. The CDR3 is 15 amino acids. V trimming: 4 bases; J trimming: 3 bases; junction bases outside the gene matches: 6. The germline gives CDR1 SGHAT, CDR2 FQNNGV. The CDR3 bases are TGTGCCAGCAGCTCCTTGGGGGAGGGCTACAATGAGCAGTTCTTC. Amino acids: CASSSLGEGYNEQFF. Full variable domain (missing parts from reference TRBV11-2 and TRBJ2-1): EAGVAQSPRYKIIEKRQSVAFWCNPISGHATLYWYQQILGQGPKLLIQFQNNGVVDDSQLPKDRFSAERLKGVDSTLKIQPAKLEDSAVYLCASSSLGEGYNEQFFGPGTRLTVL.

V is TRBV11-2 and J is TRBJ1-1; TRBD1 aligns across 11 bases. Germline V gene sequence: CDR1 SGHAT, CDR2 FQNNGV. V shed 1 base and J 6 bases; nucleotides not matched to a gene: 10. The CDR3 contains 17 residues. CDR3 protein: CASSLGRTGGGSAEAFF. The CDR3 nucleotides are TGTGCCAGCAGCTTAGGGCGGACAGGGGGCGGATCGGCTGAAGCTTTCTTT.

The rearrangement joins TRBV7-9 to TRBJ1-5; no clear D gene. Per the germline V gene, CDR1 is SEHNR and CDR2 is FQNEAQ (reference sequence). V was clipped by 3 bases and J by 7 bases, with 13 bases between them. The CDR3 runs 14 residues. CDR3 residues: CASSFLGTTQPQHF. DNA for the CDR3: TGTGCCAGCAGCTTTCTCGGTACGACCCAGCCCCAGCATTTT.

In DNA form, the CDR3 reads TGTGCCAGCAGCTCGTCGGGGGAGGCCGAGGATGAAAAACTGTTTTTT. Amino acid sequence: CASSSSGEAEDEKLFF. This sequence joins TRBV9 and TRBJ1-4, with D perhaps TRBD1 (5 bases). CDR1 SGDLS and CDR2 YYNGEE come from the germline V gene. This CDR3 contains 16 residues. Trimming shortened V by 4 bases and J by 6 bases, and 19 bases separated the two germline ends.

Worth noting for this clone: Other DNA sequences from this sample encode an identical CDR3 as well. The CDR3: CASSVSSGGAYEQYF. CDR3 sequence (DNA): TGTGCCAGCAGCGTATCTAGCGGGGGGGCCTACGAGCAGTACTTC. V gene TRBV9 combines with J gene TRBJ2-7; 12 bases map to TRBD2. Trimming cost V 1 base and J 2 bases; bases outside gene matches: 1. This CDR3 region has 15 residues. The germline CDR1 and CDR2 sequences are SGDLS and YYNGEE.

The chain uses TRBV9 and TRBJ2-3, with 9 nucleotides matching TRBD1. Germline lookup yields CDR1 SGDLS and CDR2 YYNGEE. This CDR3 comprises 14 residues. The V and J ends lost 4 bases and 4 bases, in that order; junction bases with no gene match: 4. The CDR3 nucleotides read TGTGCCAGCAGCATTGGACAGGGGTCAGATACGCAGTATTTT. Protein product: CASSIGQGSDTQYF. Full variable domain (remainder filled in from reference TRBV9 and TRBJ2-3): DSGVTQTPKHLITATGQRVTLRCSPRSGDLSVYWYQQSLDQGLQFLIQYYNGEERAKGNILERFSAQQFPDLHSELNLSSLELGDSALYFCASSIGQGSDTQYFGPGTRLTVL.

V gene TRBV4-3 combines with J gene TRBJ2-7; no clear D. CDR1 and CDR2 (germline): LGHNA, YSLEER. This CDR3 region has 15 residues. Trimming took off 0 bases at V and 3 bases at J, with 12 bases between the two ends. CDR3 sequence: CASSQDLGAIYEQYF. For the CDR3, the DNA is TGCGCCAGCAGCCAAGATCTTGGAGCGATCTACGAGCAGTACTTC.

The chain uses TRBV4-1 and TRBJ1-4; 7 bases align to TRBD1. Germline CDR1 reads MGHRA; CDR2 reads YSYEKL. The CDR3 contains 16 residues. Germline trimming cut 5 bases from V and 6 bases from J; bases unmatched to any gene: 12. In DNA, the CDR3 is TGCGCCAGCAGCGCGCGACAGGGTTTGGAATATGAAAAACTGTTTTTT. This translates into CASSARQGLEYEKLFF.

The gene calls are TRBV5-1 and TRBJ1-2, with 10 bases matching TRBD1. Unmatched junction bases numbered 5, after V lost 4 bases and J lost 5 bases. Germline CDR1 reads SGHRS; CDR2 reads YFSETQ. This CDR3 has 14 amino acids. The CDR3 region has the DNA TGCGCCAGCAGCGATGGGACAGGGGTATATGGCTACACCTTC. Its protein is CASSDGTGVYGYTF.